This TCR beta chain was found in a study of T cell responses to AZD1222 COVID-19 vaccine (dated by TCRdb to the early 2020s). The study in broad terms: AZD1222 recipients with second doses at about 4 weeks or about 12 weeks were pooled, because spike-specific TCR depth and breadth did not differ between schedules. A total of 233 trial participants underwent TCR sequencing, of whom around 200 received two doses of AZD1222 and about 25 received two doses of the MenACWY control vaccine. Enrollment into the trials was organized by age into subgroups of 18-55, 56-69 and 70-plus years, and those subgroups contained around 150, 28 and 57 TCR-sequenced participants, respectively.

As regards this clone: Its cognate antigen has yet to be identified. No much larger clone is present one base from it, and per-base qualities are unavailable.

The CDR3 regions of human TCRbeta chains were subjected to immunosequencing. As for the authors' bioinformatics: TCRs in the repertoires were compared against a reference library of SARS-CoV-2-specific TCRs that had been generated with the MIRA antigen-specificity platform. Breadth was defined as the fraction of unique TCRs that were SARS-CoV-2-associated. Depth was defined as the fraction of total T cells that were SARS-CoV-2-associated. Using the MIRA data, each spike-specific TCR was assigned both to the spike region to which the TCR was reactive and to a CD4 or CD8 class. Log10-transformed breadth and depth values were compared by one-way ANOVA with Sidak's multiple comparisons tests. The table was pulled from immuneACCESS by TCRdb, which kept in-frame rearrangements only. Such tables lose some clones; where checked, under half of the loss comes from unresolved V genes, and the rest has no known cause. V, J and clone size derive from that table, while D and trimming were established from the DNA sequence. Present in this sample are approximately 80,000 clones, over 80% of which were seen just once. 5.7% of the sample comes from the top ten.

What the research found in general, with its limitations: No day 14 peak-response samples were available, so repertoires were characterized only after the peak T cell response. Vaccine-associated CD4 TCRs spanned the whole spike protein, with dominant responses in regions 160-218 and 743-854. In the small 56-69-year group, the increase in depth fell short of significance, most likely because of low power. Epitopes outside the regions mutated in the B.1.351 and B.1.1.7 variants were reportedly recognized by nearly half of the unique spike-specific TCRs. Only six AZD1222 recipients were SARS-CoV-2 seropositive at baseline, limiting conclusions about previously exposed vaccinees. Spike-specific TCR breadth and depth rose significantly after two AZD1222 doses compared with day 0 and with MenACWY recipients. Most participants were white British and females outnumbered males, and the authors suggested that clonal diversity may have been underestimated.

What this sample's time point label stands for: baseline before first vaccination. Vaccinee samples came from UK trials COV001 and COV002, including a single-blind randomized controlled phase 2/3 trial of AZD1222 (ChAdOx1 nCoV-19) in healthy adults. For TCRbeta chain sequencing, PBMC samples from trial participants were taken at day 0 and at day 28 after the second dose. The germline V gene (reference sequence) provides CDR1 SEHNR and CDR2 FQNEAQ. V is shortened by 7 bases, J by 0 bases, and the region joining them spans 7 bases. From its cysteine to its phenylalanine, the CDR3 spans 13 amino acids. The read is trimmed to its CDR3 DNA, 39 bases read in frame from base 1.

The V and J segments used are TRBV7-9 and TRBJ1-3; no D gene is confidently identified. This material consisted of peripheral blood, taken on day 0 of AZD1222 vaccination. The TCR sequence derives from an adult in good health. The CDR3 has the sequence CASIRDSGNTIYF. The bases read TGTGCCAGCATTCGGGACTCTGGAAACACCATATATTTT.